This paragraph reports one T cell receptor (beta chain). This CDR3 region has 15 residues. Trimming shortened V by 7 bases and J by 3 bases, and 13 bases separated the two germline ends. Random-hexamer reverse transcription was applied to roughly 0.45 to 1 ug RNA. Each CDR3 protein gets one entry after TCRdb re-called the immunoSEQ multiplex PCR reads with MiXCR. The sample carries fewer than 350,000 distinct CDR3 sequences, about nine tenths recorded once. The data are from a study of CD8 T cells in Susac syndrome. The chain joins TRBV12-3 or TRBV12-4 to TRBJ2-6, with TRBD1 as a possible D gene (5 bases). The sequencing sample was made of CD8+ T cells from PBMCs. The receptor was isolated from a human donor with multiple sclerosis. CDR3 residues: CASTLGPRGANVLTF. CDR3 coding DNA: TGTGCCAGCACCCTGGGGCCCCGTGGGGCCAACGTCCTGACTTTC.